This TCR beta chain was captured by sequencing in a study of T-cell reconstitution after alpha-beta-depleted transplantation in children. This clonotype has a handful of counts. CDR1 SGHTA and CDR2 FQGNSA come from the germline V gene. Trimming took off 1 base at V and 7 bases at J, with 11 bases between the two ends. This CDR3 is built from 14 residues. Using unique molecular identifiers, the investigators prepared the TCRbeta library. In TCRdb, the PCR reads were re-called with MiXCR into one record per CDR3 protein. Of some 300,000 distinct CDR3 sequences in the sample, about 9.5% are singletons; the top ten hold roughly 7%.

This sequence originates from a boy younger than two with acute myeloid leukemia, due to receive a stem cell transplant. This sequence joins TRBV7-2 and TRBJ2-4; the D gene is possibly TRBD2 (6 bases). This sample comprised PBMCs, obtained before TCRalphabeta/CD19-depleted stem cell transplant. As DNA, the CDR3 is TGTGCCAGCAGCTTAGAAGTGGCGGGGAACATTCAGTACTTC. It translates to CASSLEVAGNIQYF.